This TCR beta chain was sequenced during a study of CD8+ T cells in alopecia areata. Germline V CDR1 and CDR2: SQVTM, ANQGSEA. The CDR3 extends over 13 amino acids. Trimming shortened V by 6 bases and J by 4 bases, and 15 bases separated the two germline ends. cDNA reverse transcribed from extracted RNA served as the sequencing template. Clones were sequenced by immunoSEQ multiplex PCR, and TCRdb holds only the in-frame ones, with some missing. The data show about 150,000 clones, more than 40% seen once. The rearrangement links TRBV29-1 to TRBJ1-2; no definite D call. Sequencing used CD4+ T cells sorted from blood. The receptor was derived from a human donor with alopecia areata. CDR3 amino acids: CSVPKMSTYGYTF. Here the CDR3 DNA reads TGCAGCGTCCCGAAGATGAGCACCTATGGCTACACCTTC.